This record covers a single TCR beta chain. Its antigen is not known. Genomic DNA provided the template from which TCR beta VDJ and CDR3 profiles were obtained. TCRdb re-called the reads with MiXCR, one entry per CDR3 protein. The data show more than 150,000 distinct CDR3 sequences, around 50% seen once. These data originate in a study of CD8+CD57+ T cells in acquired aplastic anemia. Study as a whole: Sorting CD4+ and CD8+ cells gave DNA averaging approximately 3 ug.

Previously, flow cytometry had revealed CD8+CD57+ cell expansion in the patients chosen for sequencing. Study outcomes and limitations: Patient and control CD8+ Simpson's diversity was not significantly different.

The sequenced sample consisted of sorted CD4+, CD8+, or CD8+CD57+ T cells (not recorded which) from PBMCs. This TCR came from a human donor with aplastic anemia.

The CDR3 nucleotides are TGTGCCAGCAGGGGAACGGGGCAGTACTTC. Protein: CASRGTGQYF. The chain uses TRBV2 and TRBJ2-7, with unresolved D. The CDR3 loop spans 10 amino acids. Trimming removed 6 bases from V and 9 bases from J, with 9 bases in between. Germline lookup yields CDR1 SNHLY and CDR2 FYNNEI.